This TCR beta chain is from a study of blood T cell repertoires in COVID-19. Study as a whole: From T cells, B-cell-depleted T cells, or PBMCs came the material, which was cDNA or gDNA.

Germline V gene sequence: CDR1 LGHDT, CDR2 YNNKEL (reference sequence). This CDR3 region has 15 residues. J lost 10 bases, V lost 1 base, and 8 bases had no gene match. What the recovered Cohort 3 donors had was two negative PCRs, clearance, or symptom resolution. Libraries were prepared by immunoSEQ multiplex PCR; TCRdb keeps only in-frame clonotypes and omits some of them. The sample includes about 160,000 clones, 82% of them seen just once. The sequence derives from a man between 60 and 70 years old who had recovered from COVID-19. The rearrangement links TRBV3-1 (or the pseudogene TRBV3-2) to TRBJ2-1; 9 bases are shared with TRBD2. Sequencing was performed on PBMCs or T cells enriched from blood (not recorded which). CDR3: CASSQGSASGDEQFF. The CDR3 DNA follows: TGTGCCAGCAGCCAAGGCTCCGCTAGCGGGGACGAGCAGTTCTTC.